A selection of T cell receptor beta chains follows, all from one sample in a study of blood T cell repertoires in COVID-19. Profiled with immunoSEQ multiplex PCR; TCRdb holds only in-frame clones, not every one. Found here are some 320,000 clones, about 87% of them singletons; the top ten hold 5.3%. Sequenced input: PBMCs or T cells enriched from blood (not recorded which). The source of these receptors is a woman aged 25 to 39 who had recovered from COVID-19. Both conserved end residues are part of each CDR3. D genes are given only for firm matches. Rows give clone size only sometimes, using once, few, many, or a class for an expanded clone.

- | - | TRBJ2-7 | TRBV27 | TGTGCCAGCAGCCCGTTTAGTGGTGAGCAGTACTTC | CASSPFSGEQYF
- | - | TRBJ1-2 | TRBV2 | TGTGCCAGCAGTTTTACAGGATCCTATGGCTACACCTTC | CASSFTGSYGYTF
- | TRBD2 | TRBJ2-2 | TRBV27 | TGTGCCAGCAGAGAGACGGTAGCGGGGGGTACCGGGGAGCTGTTTTTT | CASRETVAGGTGELFF
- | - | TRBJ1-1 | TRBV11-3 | TGTGCCAGCAGCTTAGAGCGGAGCACTGAAGCTTTCTTT | CASSLERSTEAFF
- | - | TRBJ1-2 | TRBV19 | TGTGCCAGTAGTATAGGCCAGGGTACATCCTATGGCTACACCTTC | CASSIGQGTSYGYTF
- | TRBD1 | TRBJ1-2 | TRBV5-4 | TGTGCCAGCAGCTGGACAGGGGAGGGTGGCTACACCTTC | CASSWTGEGGYTF
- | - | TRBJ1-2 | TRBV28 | TGTGCCAGCAGTTTCCCCTCGCGGGTCGGCTACACCTTC | CASSFPSRVGYTF
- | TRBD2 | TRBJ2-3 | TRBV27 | TGTGCCAGCAAAGCGGGGGTAGGAGATACGCAGTATTTT | CASKAGVGDTQYF
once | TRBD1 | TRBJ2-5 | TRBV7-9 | TGTGCCAGCAGCTTAGAATTGGGACAGGCCTCCGGTGGGGAGACCCAGTACTTC | CASSLELGQASGGETQYF
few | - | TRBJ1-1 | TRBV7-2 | TGTGCCAGCAGCTTAGAGTCGGGGATGAGGACTGAAGCTTTCTTT | CASSLESGMRTEAFF
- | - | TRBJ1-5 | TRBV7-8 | TGTGCCAGCAGCTTAGCCGGTCAGCCCCAGCATTTT | CASSLAGQPQHF
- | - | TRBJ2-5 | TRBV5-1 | TGCGCCAGCAGCGTGTCCACCGAGGGAGAGACCCAGTACTTC | CASSVSTEGETQYF
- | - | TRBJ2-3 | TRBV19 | TGTGCCAGTAGTATAAGGCAGGGTGGTGGAGATACGCAGTATTTT | CASSIRQGGGDTQYF
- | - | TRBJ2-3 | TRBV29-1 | TGCAGCGTGTCACAGGGGGAGGGAGATACGCAGTATTTT | CSVSQGEGDTQYF
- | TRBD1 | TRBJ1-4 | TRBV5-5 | TGTGCCAGCAGCGCCCGAAGAGCAGGGGGCTCTGGGTCGGGTGAAAAACTGTTTTTT | CASSARRAGGSGSGEKLFF
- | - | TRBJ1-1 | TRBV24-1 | TGTGCCACCATAGCGTTGAACACTGAAGCTTTCTTT | CATIALNTEAFF
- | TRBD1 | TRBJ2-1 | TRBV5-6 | TGTGCCAGCAGCTTGGGGGGACAGGGGTTCGACAATGAGCAGTTCTTC | CASSLGGQGFDNEQFF
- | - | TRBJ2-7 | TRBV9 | TGTGCCAGCAGCGTGGACGGGGTTGGTGAGCAGTACTTC | CASSVDGVGEQYF
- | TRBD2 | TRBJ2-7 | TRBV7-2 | TGTGCCAGCAGCTTAGGGACTAGCGGGGGGTCGAGCTCCTACGAGCAGTACTTC | CASSLGTSGGSSSYEQYF
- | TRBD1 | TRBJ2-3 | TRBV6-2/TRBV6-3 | TGTGCCAGCAGTCCGGGACAGGGGGCGGGAGATACGCAGTATTTT | CASSPGQGAGDTQYF
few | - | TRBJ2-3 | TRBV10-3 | TGTGCCATCAGTGAAGAGGAGGGGGATACGCAGTATTTT | CAISEEEGDTQYF
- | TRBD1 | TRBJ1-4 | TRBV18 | TGTGCCAGCTCACCTGGGACAGATGAAAAACTGTTTTTT | CASSPGTDEKLFF
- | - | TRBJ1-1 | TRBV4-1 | TGCGCCAGCAACCCCGGCAGGGGTATCGCTGAAGCTTTCTTT | CASNPGRGIAEAFF
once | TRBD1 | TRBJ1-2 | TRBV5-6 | TGTGCCAGCAGCCATGGGCTGGGACAGGCTAACTATGGCTACACCTTC | CASSHGLGQANYGYTF
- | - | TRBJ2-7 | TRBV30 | TGTGCCTGGAGCGCGACCTCCGACAGACCCTACGAGCAGTACTTC | CAWSATSDRPYEQYF
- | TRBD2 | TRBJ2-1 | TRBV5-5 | TGTGCCAGCAGTCGTTGGACGGGGCTTAGCGGGGGGTACAATGAGCAGTTCTTC | CASSRWTGLSGGYNEQFF
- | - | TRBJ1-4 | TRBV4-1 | TGCGCCAGCAGCCAAGTCATAGAAACTAATGAAAAACTGTTTTTT | CASSQVIETNEKLFF
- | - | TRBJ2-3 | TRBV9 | TGTGCCAGCAGCGTAGAGCCTTTCACAGATACGCAGTATTTT | CASSVEPFTDTQYF
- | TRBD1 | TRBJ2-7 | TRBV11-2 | TGTGCCAGCAGCTTATTTGGCTCGAGACAGGGCTACGAGCAGTACTTC | CASSLFGSRQGYEQYF
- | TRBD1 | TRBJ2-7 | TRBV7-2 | TGTGCCAGCAGCCCGCGACAGGGACCGTACGAGCAGTACTTC | CASSPRQGPYEQYF
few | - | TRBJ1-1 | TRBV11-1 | TGTGCCAGCAGCCCAAATTTCCGGGACACTGAAGCTTTCTTT | CASSPNFRDTEAFF
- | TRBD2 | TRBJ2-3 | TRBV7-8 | TGTGCCACCGACCCCCGCGGGGGAATGTTGCCTAGCACAGATACGCAGTATTTT | CATDPRGGMLPSTDTQYF
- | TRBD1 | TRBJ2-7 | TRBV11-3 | TGTGCCAGCAGCGCTAGGGACAGGGGGGATCGGGAGCAGTACTTC | CASSARDRGDREQYF
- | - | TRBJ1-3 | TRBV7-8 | TGTGCCAGCAGCTTAGACAGCCGCCCCACTTTGGGCACCATATATTTT | CASSLDSRPTLGTIYF
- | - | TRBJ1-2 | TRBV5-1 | TGCGCCAGCAGCTTAACAGGGATGGGTGACTATGGCTACACCTTC | CASSLTGMGDYGYTF
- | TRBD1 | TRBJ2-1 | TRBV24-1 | TGTGCCACCAGTGAACCCGGGACAGGGGTCAATGAGCAGTTCTTC | CATSEPGTGVNEQFF
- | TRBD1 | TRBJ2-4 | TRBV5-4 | TGTGCCAGCAGCGACGGGACAGGGGCAAACATTCAGTACTTC | CASSDGTGANIQYF
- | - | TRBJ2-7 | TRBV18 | TGTGCCAGCTCACCACGAGAAGGGGTGGCCTACGAGCAGTACTTC | CASSPREGVAYEQYF
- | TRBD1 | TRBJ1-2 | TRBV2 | TGTGCCAGCAGTGCAGCAGGGGGTCAAGGCTACACCTTC | CASSAAGGQGYTF